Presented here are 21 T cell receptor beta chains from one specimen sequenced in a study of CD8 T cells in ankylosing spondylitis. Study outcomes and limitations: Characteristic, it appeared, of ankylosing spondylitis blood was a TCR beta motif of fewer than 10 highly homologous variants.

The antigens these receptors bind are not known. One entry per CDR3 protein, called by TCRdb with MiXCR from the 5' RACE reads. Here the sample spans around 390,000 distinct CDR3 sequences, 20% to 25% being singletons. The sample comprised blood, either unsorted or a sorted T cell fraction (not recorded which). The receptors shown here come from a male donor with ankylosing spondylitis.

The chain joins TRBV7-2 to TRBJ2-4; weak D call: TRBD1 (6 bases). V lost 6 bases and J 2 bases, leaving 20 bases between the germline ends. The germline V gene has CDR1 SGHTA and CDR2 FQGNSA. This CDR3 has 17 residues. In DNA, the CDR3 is TGTGCCAGCAGTTGGCCGAGGGGTAGGGGGTCCAAAAACATTCAGTACTTC. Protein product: CASSWPRGRGSKNIQYF.

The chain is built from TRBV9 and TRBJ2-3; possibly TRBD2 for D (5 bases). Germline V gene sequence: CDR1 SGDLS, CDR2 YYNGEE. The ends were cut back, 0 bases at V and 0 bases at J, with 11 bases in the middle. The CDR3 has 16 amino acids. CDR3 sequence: CASSVGPGTSTDTQYF. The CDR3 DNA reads TGTGCCAGCAGCGTAGGTCCGGGAACTAGCACAGATACGCAGTATTTT.

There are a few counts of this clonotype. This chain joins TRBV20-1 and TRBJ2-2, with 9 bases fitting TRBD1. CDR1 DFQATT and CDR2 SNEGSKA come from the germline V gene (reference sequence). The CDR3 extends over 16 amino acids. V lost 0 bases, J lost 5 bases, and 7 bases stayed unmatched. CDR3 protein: CSARDPGQGETGELFF. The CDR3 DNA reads TGCAGTGCTAGAGATCCGGGACAGGGTGAGACCGGGGAGCTGTTTTTT.

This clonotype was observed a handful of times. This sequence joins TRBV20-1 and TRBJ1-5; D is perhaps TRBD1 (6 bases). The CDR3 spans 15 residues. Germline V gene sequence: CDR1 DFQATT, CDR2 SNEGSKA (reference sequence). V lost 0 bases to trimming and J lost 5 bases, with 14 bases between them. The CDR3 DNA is TGCAGTGCTAGAGACCCGACAGGTCGGTATCAGCCCCAGCATTTT. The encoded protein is CSARDPTGRYQPQHF.

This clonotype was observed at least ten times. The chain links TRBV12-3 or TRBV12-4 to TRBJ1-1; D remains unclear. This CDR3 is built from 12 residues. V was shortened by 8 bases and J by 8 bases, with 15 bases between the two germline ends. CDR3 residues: CASRSSPGEAFF. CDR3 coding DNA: TGTGCCAGCCGGAGCAGCCCAGGAGAAGCTTTCTTT.

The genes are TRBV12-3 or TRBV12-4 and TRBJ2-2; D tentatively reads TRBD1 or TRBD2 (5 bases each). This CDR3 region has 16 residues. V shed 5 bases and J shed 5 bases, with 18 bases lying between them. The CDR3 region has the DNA TGTGCCAGCAGTCCAGGGACCGCCCTAGTGACCGGGGAGCTGTTTTTT. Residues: CASSPGTALVTGELFF.

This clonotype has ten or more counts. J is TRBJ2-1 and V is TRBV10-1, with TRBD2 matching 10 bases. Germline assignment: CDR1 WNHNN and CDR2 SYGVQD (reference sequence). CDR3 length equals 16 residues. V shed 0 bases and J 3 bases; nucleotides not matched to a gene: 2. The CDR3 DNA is TGCGCCAGCAGTGAGTCGGGACTAGCGAACTACAATGAGCAGTTCTTC. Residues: CASSESGLANYNEQFF.

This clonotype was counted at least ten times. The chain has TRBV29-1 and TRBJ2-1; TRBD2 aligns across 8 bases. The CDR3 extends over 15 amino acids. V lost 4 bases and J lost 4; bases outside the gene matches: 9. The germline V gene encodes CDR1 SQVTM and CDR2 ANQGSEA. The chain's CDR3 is CSVGGPGLEYNEQFF. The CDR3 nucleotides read TGCAGCGTTGGGGGTCCGGGACTAGAATACAATGAGCAGTTCTTC.

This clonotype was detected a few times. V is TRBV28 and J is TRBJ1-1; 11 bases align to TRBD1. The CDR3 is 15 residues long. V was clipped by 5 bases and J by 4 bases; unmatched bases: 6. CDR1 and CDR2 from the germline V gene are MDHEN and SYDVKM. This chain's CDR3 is CASSLDRGLGTEAFF. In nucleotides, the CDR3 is TGTGCCAGCAGTCTGGACAGGGGGCTGGGCACTGAAGCTTTCTTT.

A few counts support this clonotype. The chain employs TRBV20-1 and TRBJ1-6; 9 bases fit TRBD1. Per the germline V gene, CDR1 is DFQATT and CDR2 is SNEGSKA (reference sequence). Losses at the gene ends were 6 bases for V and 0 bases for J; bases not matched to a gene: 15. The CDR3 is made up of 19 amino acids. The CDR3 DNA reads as TGCAGTGCCCTCGGACAGGGGCTATCCAAGAGCTCCTATAATTCACCCCTCCACTTT. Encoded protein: CSALGQGLSKSSYNSPLHF.

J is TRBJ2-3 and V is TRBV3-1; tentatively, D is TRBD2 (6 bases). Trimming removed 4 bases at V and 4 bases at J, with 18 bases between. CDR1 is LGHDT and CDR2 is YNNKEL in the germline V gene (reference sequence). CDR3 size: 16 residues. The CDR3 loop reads CASSRHPRELSDTQYF. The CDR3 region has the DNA TGTGCCAGCAGCCGACACCCCCGGGAGTTATCAGATACGCAGTATTTT.

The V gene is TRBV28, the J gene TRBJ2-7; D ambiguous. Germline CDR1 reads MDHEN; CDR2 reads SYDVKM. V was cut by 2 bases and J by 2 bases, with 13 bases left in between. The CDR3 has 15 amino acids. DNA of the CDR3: TGTGCCAGCAGTTTAGAGACGCGACTCACCTACGAGCAGTACTTC. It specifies CASSLETRLTYEQYF.

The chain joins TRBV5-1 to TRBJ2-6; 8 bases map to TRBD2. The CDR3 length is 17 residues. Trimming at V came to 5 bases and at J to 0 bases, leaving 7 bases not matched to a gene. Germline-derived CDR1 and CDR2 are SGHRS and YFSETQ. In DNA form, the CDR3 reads TGCGCCAGCAGTGTACTAGCGGCAAGCTCTGGGGCCAACGTCCTGACTTTC. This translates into CASSVLAASSGANVLTF.

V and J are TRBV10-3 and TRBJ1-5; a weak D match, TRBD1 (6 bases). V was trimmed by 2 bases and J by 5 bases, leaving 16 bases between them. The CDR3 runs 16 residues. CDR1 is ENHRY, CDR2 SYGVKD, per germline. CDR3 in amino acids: CAISEARPRGDQPQHF. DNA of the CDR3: TGTGCCATCAGTGAGGCCCGGCCCAGGGGAGATCAGCCCCAGCATTTT.

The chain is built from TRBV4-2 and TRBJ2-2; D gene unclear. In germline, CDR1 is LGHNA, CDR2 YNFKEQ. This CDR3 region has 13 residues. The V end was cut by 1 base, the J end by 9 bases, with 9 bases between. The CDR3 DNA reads TGTGCCAGCAGCCAAGGCGTTGGTCGGGAGCTGTTTTTT. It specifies CASSQGVGRELFF.

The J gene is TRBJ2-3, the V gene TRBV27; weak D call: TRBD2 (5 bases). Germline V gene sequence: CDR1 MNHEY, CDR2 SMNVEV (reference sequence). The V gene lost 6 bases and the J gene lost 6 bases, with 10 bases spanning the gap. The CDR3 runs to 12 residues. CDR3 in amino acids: CASRGPGDTQYF. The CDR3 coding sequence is TGTGCCAGCAGGGGCCCGGGGGATACGCAGTATTTT.

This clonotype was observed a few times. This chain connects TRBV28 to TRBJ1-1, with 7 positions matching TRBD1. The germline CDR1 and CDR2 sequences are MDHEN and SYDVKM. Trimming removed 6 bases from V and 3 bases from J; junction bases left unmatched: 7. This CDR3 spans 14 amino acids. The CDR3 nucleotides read TGTGCCAGCAGCAACAGGGGCTTCCACACTGAAGCTTTCTTT. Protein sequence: CASSNRGFHTEAFF.

This CDR3 is CSASGQNTYEQYF. The CDR3 nucleotides read TGCAGTGCTAGTGGGCAGAATACCTACGAGCAGTACTTC. V is TRBV20-1 and J is TRBJ2-7; D unresolved. Germline assignment: CDR1 DFQATT and CDR2 SNEGSKA (reference sequence). Trimming shortened V by 3 bases and J by 2 bases, and 11 bases separated the two germline ends. The CDR3 contains 13 residues.

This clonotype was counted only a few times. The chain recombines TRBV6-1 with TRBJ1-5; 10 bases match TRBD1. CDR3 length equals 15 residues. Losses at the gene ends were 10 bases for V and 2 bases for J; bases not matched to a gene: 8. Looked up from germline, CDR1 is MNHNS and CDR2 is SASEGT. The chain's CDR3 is CATRGTGEGNQPQHF. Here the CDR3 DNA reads TGTGCCACCAGAGGGACAGGGGAAGGCAATCAGCCCCAGCATTTT.

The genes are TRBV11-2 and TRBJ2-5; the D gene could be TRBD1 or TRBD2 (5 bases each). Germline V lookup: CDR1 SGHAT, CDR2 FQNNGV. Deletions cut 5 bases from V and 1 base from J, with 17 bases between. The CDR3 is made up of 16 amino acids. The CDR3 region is CASSPPRRTPQETQYF. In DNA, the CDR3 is TGTGCCAGCAGCCCTCCCCGGAGGACACCCCAAGAGACCCAGTACTTC.

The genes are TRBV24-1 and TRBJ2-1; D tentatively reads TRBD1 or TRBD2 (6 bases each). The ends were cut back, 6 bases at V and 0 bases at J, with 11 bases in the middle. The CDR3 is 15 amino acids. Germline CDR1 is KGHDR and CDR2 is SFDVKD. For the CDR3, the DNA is TGTGCCACCAGTAGAGGGGGGAGCTCCTACAATGAGCAGTTCTTC. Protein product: CATSRGGSSYNEQFF.